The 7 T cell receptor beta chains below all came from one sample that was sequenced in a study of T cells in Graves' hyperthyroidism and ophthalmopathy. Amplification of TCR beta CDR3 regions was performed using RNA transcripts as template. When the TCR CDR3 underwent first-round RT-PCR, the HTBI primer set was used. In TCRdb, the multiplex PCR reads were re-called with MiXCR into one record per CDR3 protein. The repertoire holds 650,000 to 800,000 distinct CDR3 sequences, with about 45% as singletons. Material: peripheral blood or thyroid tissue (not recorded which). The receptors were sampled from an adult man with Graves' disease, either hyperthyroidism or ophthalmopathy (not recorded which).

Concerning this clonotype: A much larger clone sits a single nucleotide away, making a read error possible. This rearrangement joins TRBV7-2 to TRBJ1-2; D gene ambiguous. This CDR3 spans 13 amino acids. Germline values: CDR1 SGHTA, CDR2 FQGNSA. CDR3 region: CASRLDGHYGYTF. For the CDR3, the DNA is TGTGCCAGCAGATTAGACGGGCACTATGGCTACACCTTC. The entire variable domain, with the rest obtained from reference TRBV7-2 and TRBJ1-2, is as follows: GAGVSQSPSNKVTEKGKDVELRCDPISGHTALYWYRQSLGQGLEFLIYFQGNSAPDKSGLPSDRFSAERTGGSVSTLTIQRTQQEDSAVYLCASRLDGHYGYTFGSGTRLTVV.

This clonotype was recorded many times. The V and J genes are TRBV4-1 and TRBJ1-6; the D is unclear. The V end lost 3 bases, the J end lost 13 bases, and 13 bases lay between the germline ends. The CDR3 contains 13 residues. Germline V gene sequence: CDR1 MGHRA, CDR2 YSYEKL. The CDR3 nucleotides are TGCGCCAGCAGCCAGGACGACACGCTTCCCCTCCACTTT. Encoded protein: CASSQDDTLPLHF.

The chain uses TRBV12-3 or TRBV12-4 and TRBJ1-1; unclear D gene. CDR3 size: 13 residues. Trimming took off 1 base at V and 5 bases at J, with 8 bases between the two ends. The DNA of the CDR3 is TGTGCCAGCAGTTTAGGTATGGTGACTGAAGCTTTCTTT. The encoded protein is CASSLGMVTEAFF.

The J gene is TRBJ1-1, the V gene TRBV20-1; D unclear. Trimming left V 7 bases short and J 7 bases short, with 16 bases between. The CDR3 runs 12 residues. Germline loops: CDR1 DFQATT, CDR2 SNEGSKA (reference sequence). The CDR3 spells CSVLGKRFEAFF. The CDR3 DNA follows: TGCAGTGTACTGGGGAAACGGTTTGAAGCTTTCTTT.

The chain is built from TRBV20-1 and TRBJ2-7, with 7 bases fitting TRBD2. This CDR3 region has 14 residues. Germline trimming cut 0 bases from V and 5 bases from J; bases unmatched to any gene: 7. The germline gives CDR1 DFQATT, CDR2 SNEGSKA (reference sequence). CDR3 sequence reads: CSARDLGRDHEQYF. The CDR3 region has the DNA TGCAGTGCTAGAGACCTGGGGAGGGACCACGAGCAGTACTTC.

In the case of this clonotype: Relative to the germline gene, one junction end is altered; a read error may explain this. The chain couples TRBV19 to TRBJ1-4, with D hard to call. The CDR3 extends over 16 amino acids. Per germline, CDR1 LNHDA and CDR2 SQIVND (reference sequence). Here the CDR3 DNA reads TGTGCCAGTAGTCTTCGAGGACCCATGGCTAATGAAAAACTGGTTTTT. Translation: CASSLRGPMANEKLVF.

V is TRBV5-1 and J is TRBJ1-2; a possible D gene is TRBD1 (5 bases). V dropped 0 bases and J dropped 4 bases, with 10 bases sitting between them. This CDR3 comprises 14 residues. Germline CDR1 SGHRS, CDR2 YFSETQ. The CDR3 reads CASSLEGMIYGYTF. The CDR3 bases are TGCGCCAGCAGCTTGGAGGGGATGATCTATGGCTACACCTTC.